One and the same sample provided the 11 T cell receptor beta chains below, sequenced in a study of CD8 T cells in Susac syndrome. After extraction with the RNeasy kit, roughly 0.5 to 1 ug of the RNA was reverse transcribed using random hexamers. TCRdb processed the immunoSEQ multiplex PCR reads anew with MiXCR; each CDR3 protein has one entry. The table lists tens of thousands of distinct CDR3 sequences, more than 85% of them singletons. Sequencing was done on a sample of CD8+ T cells from PBMCs. The source is a human donor with multiple sclerosis.

The rearrangement uses TRBV6-5 and TRBJ2-5, with D perhaps being TRBD1 or TRBD2 (6 bases each). Germline CDR1 reads MNHEY; CDR2 reads SVGAGI. The germline V and J ends were trimmed by 9 bases and 5 bases, with 16 bases remaining between them. This CDR3 comprises 13 residues. The CDR3 sequence: CASSRGVEETQYF. CDR3 DNA: TGTGCCAGTTCTAGGGGGGTTGAGGAGACCCAGTACTTC.

This clonotype has just a few counts. The V and J genes are TRBV4-3 and TRBJ2-7; D might be TRBD1 (6 bases). Trimming removed 1 base at V and 1 base at J, with 11 bases between. Germline CDR1 reads LGHNA; CDR2 reads YSLEER. This CDR3 is 15 amino acids long. The CDR3 DNA reads as TGCGCCAGCAGCCAAGTACAGGGCGGTTCCTACGAGCAGTACTTC. Amino acids: CASSQVQGGSYEQYF.

V gene TRBV27 combines with J gene TRBJ2-1, with TRBD2 matching over 7 bases. The CDR3 covers 14 residues. CDR1 and CDR2 (germline): MNHEY, SMNVEV (reference sequence). J was trimmed by 5 bases and V by 7 bases; bases with no gene match: 8. In DNA, the CDR3 is TGTGCCAGCACCTTCGGGGCGGGGGACAATGAGCAGTTCTTC. Translation gives CASTFGAGDNEQFF.

The J gene is TRBJ2-1, the V gene TRBV6-5; 12 bases are shared with TRBD2. CDR1 MNHEY and CDR2 SVGAGI come from the germline V gene. This CDR3 is 16 amino acids long. J was trimmed by 8 bases and V by 0 bases; bases with no gene match: 5. CDR3 loop: CASSYSLAGGPHEQFF. CDR3 nucleotide sequence: TGTGCCAGCAGTTACTCCCTAGCGGGAGGGCCGCATGAGCAGTTCTTC.

This chain uses TRBV5-6 with TRBJ1-5; unclear D gene. Trimming shortened V by 1 base and J by 5 bases, and 4 bases separated the two germline ends. The CDR3 length is 12 residues. Germline V gene sequence: CDR1 SGHDT, CDR2 YYEEEE. The CDR3: CASSLTDQPQHF. The CDR3 DNA reads TGTGCCAGCAGCTTGACCGATCAGCCCCAGCATTTT.

This clonotype has only a few counts. This sequence joins TRBV5-1 and TRBJ2-2; no clear D gene. The germline gives CDR1 SGHRS, CDR2 YFSETQ. Trimming pared 5 bases from V and 5 bases from J, leaving 13 bases between. This CDR3 comprises 14 residues. CDR3 region: CASRPYLGTGELFF. CDR3 DNA: TGCGCCAGCAGACCCTACCTGGGGACCGGGGAGCTGTTTTTT.

This chain connects TRBV4-2 to TRBJ2-7, with 13 bases aligning to TRBD2. In germline, CDR1 is LGHNA, CDR2 YNFKEQ. This CDR3 has 15 residues. V was clipped by 2 bases and J by 5 bases; unmatched bases: 3. This chain's CDR3 is CASSQTSGGANEQYF. The DNA of the CDR3 is TGTGCCAGCAGCCAAACTAGCGGGGGGGCAAACGAGCAGTACTTC.

The rearrangement links TRBV5-6 to TRBJ2-1, with D unclear. Per germline, CDR1 SGHDT and CDR2 YYEEEE. CDR3 length: 15 residues. V was cut by 2 bases and J by 6 bases, with 15 bases left in between. CDR3: CASSFGAAFSNEQFF. CDR3 in DNA: TGTGCCAGCAGCTTCGGTGCTGCCTTCTCCAATGAGCAGTTCTTC.

The rearrangement uses TRBV21-1 and TRBJ2-7. TRBV21-1 has pseudogene status. This CDR3 spans 13 amino acids. CDR3 amino acids: CASSKEAFGEQYF. CDR3 nucleotide sequence: TGTGCCAGCAGCAAAGAGGCCTTCGGCGAGCAGTACTTC.

This clonotype has more than one count but fewer than ten. The rearrangement links TRBV5-1 to TRBJ2-1; 8 positions agree with TRBD2. The CDR3 loop spans 15 amino acids. V shed 2 bases and J 2 bases; nucleotides not matched to a gene: 3. Germline V CDR1 and CDR2: SGHRS, YFSETQ. Written as DNA, the CDR3 is TGCGCCAGCAGCTTTACTAGCGGCCCCTACAATGAGCAGTTCTTC. Encoded protein: CASSFTSGPYNEQFF. The full variable domain, rest sourced from reference TRBV5-1 and TRBJ2-1, is KAGVTQTPRYLIKTRGQQVTLSCSPISGHRSVSWYQQTPGQGLQFLFEYFSETQRNKGNFPGRFSGRQFSNSRSEMNVSTLELGDSALYLCASSFTSGPYNEQFFGPGTRLTVL.

This chain uses TRBV5-1 with TRBJ1-1; D gene ambiguous. Germline loops: CDR1 SGHRS, CDR2 YFSETQ. V was cut by 4 bases and J by 5 bases, with 18 bases left in between. CDR3 size: 15 residues. This chain's CDR3 is CASSPAAGFETEAFF. CDR3 nucleotide sequence: TGCGCCAGCAGCCCTGCCGCGGGGTTTGAGACTGAAGCTTTCTTT.